The following is a T cell receptor (beta chain) sequence with its context. This clone has a handful of counts. The antigen it recognizes is unknown. No base-level quality is on record; no much larger clone is a single base apart. This entry comes from a study of beta chain features in type 1 diabetes (dated by TCRdb to about 2018). For the wider study: Mean age, gender distribution, total cell number and subset yield did not differ between patients and healthy donors. A total of 100 million to 110 million sorted cells were examined across all samples, and a strong correlation was observed between cell number per subset and RNA yield. The study compared TCRB repertoires of sorted circulating CD4+ T cell subsets between recently diagnosed type 1 diabetes patients and matched healthy donors. Naive and central memory subsets were obtained from all 30 or so donors, but regulatory and stem cell-like memory subsets were isolated from only 8 patients and roughly 8 healthy donors.

Study-wide conclusions, independent of this receptor: Only small numbers of individuals were included in the HLA sub-analyses, which left unresolved whether HLA type had any influence on TCRB rearrangement. Sequencing cDNA rather than genomic DNA could over-represent highly expressing activated cells, although activation and CD3 levels did not differ between groups. In all four CD4+ subsets, TCRB CDR3 length was moderately but significantly shorter in type 1 diabetes patients. At VDJ recombination sites, patients with type 1 diabetes made fewer insertions and deleted more nucleotides, a pattern implying thymic rearrangement abnormalities. Naive, central memory and regulatory TCRB repertoires appeared more similar among patients than among healthy donors. PCR might favor shorter templates, but patient and control samples were amplified and corrected together, so any skew would affect both groups equally.

Each donor gave one peripheral blood draw, about 110 mL on average, collected into heparinised tubes. A BD FACSAria II was used to sort naive, central memory, regulatory and stem cell-like memory CD4+ T cells with a panel that included CD45RO, CCR7, CD25, CD127, CD95 and CD27. Purity was above 98% for every sorted population. Right away, PBMCs were isolated by Lymphoprep density gradient centrifugation and were stained directly, with no culture step. To minimize batch effects, samples were stained and sorted in pairs, one healthy donor with one patient per experiment. The entire amount of isolated RNA was reverse transcribed using the High Capacity cDNA Reverse Transcription Kit, so the sequenced TCRB transcripts were expressed ones. Deep immunoSEQ sequencing was performed on naive, central memory and regulatory T cell samples, with an average of around 3.5 million total reads per sample. After sorted cells were lysed in RLT buffer, RNA was extracted with DNase-treated RNeasy Micro or Mini kits, with the choice depending on cell number. Each cell subset was processed separately to prevent cross-contamination, with patient and healthy donor samples processed together. TCRB sequences were amplified from cDNA with the immunoSEQ multiplex PCR, producing 87-bp fragments spanning the CDR3 region. The amplicons were sequenced using the Illumina HiSeq platform. On the study's bioinformatics: PCR bias was computationally corrected using synthetic template baselines, reads within Hamming distance 2 were collapsed, and singletons that could not be merged were discarded. By aligning reads against IMGT, V, D and J genes, CDR3 length, and insertions or deletions at six rearrangement sites were assigned. Within each subset, clonotype counts were normalized to sorted cell number, and only after that were true diversity and Gini coefficients computed with the tcR R package. The overlap coefficient, calculated on TCRB nucleotide sequences, was used to measure repertoire sharing. Out-of-frame TCRB sequences from naive cells were analyzed as a proxy for the pre-selection repertoire. TCRdb obtained this table from immuneACCESS and retained in-frame rearrangements with V and J assigned. These tables miss some clones; where compared with another copy, unresolved V genes account for less than half of the shortfall, and the remainder is unexplained. The V and J calls and clone size were taken over from that table, and D and trimming were inferred from the DNA. The sample includes 860,000 or so clones, with 15% to 20% observed a single time. Of the sample, 0.02% to 0.025% is held by the ten largest clones.

The material sequenced was naive CD4+ T cells from blood. Explained via the paper, the cell subset or site label denotes: true naive CD4+ T cells. The receptor was isolated from a young woman in good health.

The nucleotide sequence reads TGTGCCATCAAGGGACTAGAGGCAGATACGCAGTATTTT. Its protein product is CAIKGLEADTQYF. The sequence links TRBV10-3 to TRBJ2-3; the central 8 bases match TRBD2. The CDR3 spans 13 residues, from the cysteine through the phenylalanine. Only the CDR3 DNA is retained, 39 bases long and in frame from the first base. V ends up 7 bases short and J 4 bases short, with an unmatched junction base count of 4. CDR1 and CDR2 are drawn from the germline V gene: ENHRY, SYGVKD.